Listed below are T cell receptor beta chains from one sample, sequenced in a study of human T cells and chemical hapten exposure. TCRdb analysed the RACE reads with MiXCR anew, one entry per CDR3 protein. Of roughly 110,000 distinct CDR3 sequences in the sample, 10% to 15% were seen once. The material was whole blood, obtained in connection with sensitization to the hapten diphenylcyclopropenone (DPC). The receptor source for this set is a woman between 45 and 60 years old with alopecia areata. Some clones in this sample may be carry-over from other donors' samples. Both conserved end residues are part of each CDR3. D genes are given only for firm matches. A row's size may be missing; if present it is once, few, many or a size class.

NA	few	TRBV12-3/TRBV12-4	TRBJ2-3	CASSFPGFPDTQYF	TGTGCCAGCAGTTTCCCCGGGTTCCCAGATACGCAGTATTTT
TRBD1	few	TRBV28	TRBJ1-4	CASRTGEKLFF	TGTGCCAGCAGGACAGGGGAAAAACTGTTTTTT
NA	NA	TRBV20-1	TRBJ1-1	CSARENNLNTEAFF	TGCAGTGCTAGAGAGAACAACTTGAACACTGAAGCTTTCTTT
TRBD1	many	TRBV9	TRBJ1-4	CASSAGTGHTNEKLFF	TGTGCCAGCAGCGCCGGGACAGGGCATACTAATGAAAAACTGTTTTTT
TRBD1	NA	TRBV7-8	TRBJ1-5	CASSPDRPRNQPQHF	TGTGCCAGCAGCCCGGACAGGCCCCGTAATCAGCCCCAGCATTTT
NA	NA	TRBV7-2	TRBJ2-1	CASSSPRGDEQFF	TGTGCCAGCAGCTCCCCGAGAGGGGATGAGCAGTTCTTC
NA	few	TRBV6-1	TRBJ1-2	CASSEYRSGYGYTF	TGTGCCAGCAGTGAATACCGAAGTGGATATGGCTACACCTTC
TRBD1	once	TRBV28	TRBJ2-5	CASSFFGTAQETQYF	TGTGCCAGCAGTTTTTTCGGGACAGCCCAAGAGACCCAGTACTTC
TRBD1	NA	TRBV29-1	TRBJ2-7	CSVALSTGEQYF	TGCAGCGTTGCCCTCTCGACAGGGGAGCAGTACTTC
NA	few	TRBV20-1	TRBJ1-5	CSARDWGNQPQHF	TGCAGTGCTAGAGATTGGGGGAATCAGCCCCAGCATTTT
TRBD1	NA	TRBV12-3/TRBV12-4	TRBJ1-2	CASSLSPGGVGYTF	TGTGCCAGCAGTTTATCTCCAGGGGGCGTCGGCTACACCTTC
NA	many	TRBV29-1	TRBJ1-3	CSVRTAAGNTIYF	TGCAGCGTTCGAACGGCGGCAGGAAACACCATATATTTT
TRBD1	NA	TRBV15	TRBJ1-1	CATSFQGARNTEAFF	TGTGCCACCAGCTTTCAGGGGGCGAGGAACACTGAAGCTTTCTTT
NA	few	TRBV18	TRBJ1-1	CASSPQADPMGTEAFF	TGTGCCAGCTCACCCCAGGCAGACCCCATGGGCACTGAAGCTTTCTTT
TRBD2	NA	TRBV18	TRBJ2-3	CASSRGLGPSDTQYF	TGTGCCAGCTCAAGGGGACTAGGCCCGTCAGATACGCAGTATTTT
NA	many	TRBV4-2	TRBJ1-5	CASSPDSGQQSQHF	TGTGCCAGCAGCCCCGACAGCGGACAACAATCCCAGCATTTT
NA	few	TRBV28	TRBJ2-7	CASRARGRTYEQYF	TGTGCCAGCAGAGCGAGAGGCAGAACCTACGAGCAGTACTTC
NA	NA	TRBV12-3/TRBV12-4	TRBJ1-6	CASSFRLSPLHF	TGTGCCAGCAGTTTTCGTCTCTCACCCCTCCACTTT
NA	many	TRBV6-5	TRBJ1-1	CASSYFGNTEAFF	TGTGCCAGCAGTTACTTCGGGAACACTGAAGCTTTCTTT
TRBD2	NA	TRBV20-1	TRBJ2-3	CSARLAGSTDTQYF	TGCAGTGCTAGACTAGCGGGTAGCACAGATACGCAGTATTTT
NA	many	TRBV3-1	TRBJ1-1	CATTKNAGGNTEAFF	TGTGCCACAACAAAGAACGCCGGGGGAAACACTGAAGCTTTCTTT
NA	NA	TRBV7-9	TRBJ2-3	CASSPREDTQYF	TGTGCCAGCAGCCCCAGGGAAGATACGCAGTATTTT
NA	NA	TRBV10-3	TRBJ2-1	CAISAQYNEQFF	TGTGCCATCAGTGCTCAGTACAATGAGCAGTTCTTC
NA	NA	TRBV15	TRBJ2-3	CATSGSGRGTDTQYF	TGTGCCACCAGCGGCTCTGGAAGGGGCACAGATACGCAGTATTTT
NA	few	TRBV3-1	TRBJ1-2	CASSRRSYGYTF	TGTGCCAGCAGCCGGCGGAGCTATGGCTACACCTTC
NA	many	TRBV15	TRBJ1-2	CATSRDGQVGDNYGYTF	TGTGCCACCAGCAGAGATGGGCAAGTCGGGGATAACTATGGCTACACCTTC
TRBD2	NA	TRBV29-1	TRBJ2-2	CSVAASGGAFGTGELFF	TGCAGCGTTGCGGCTAGCGGGGGGGCCTTCGGCACCGGGGAGCTGTTTTTT
TRBD1	NA	TRBV11-2	TRBJ2-7	CASYRDRGANEQYF	TGTGCCTCATACCGGGACAGGGGAGCCAACGAGCAGTACTTC
NA	many	TRBV6-5	TRBJ2-7	CASSGGPYEQYF	TGTGCCAGCAGCGGGGGACCCTACGAGCAGTACTTC
NA	NA	TRBV18	TRBJ1-5	CASSDGASGQPQHF	TGTGCCAGCTCCGACGGGGCCTCAGGTCAGCCCCAGCATTTT
TRBD1	NA	TRBV19	TRBJ1-5	CASSMTGSTPYNQPQHF	TGTGCCAGTAGTATGACAGGGAGTACCCCATACAATCAGCCCCAGCATTTT
TRBD1	few	TRBV7-2	TRBJ1-5	CASSFPGGSQPQHF	TGTGCCAGCAGCTTCCCAGGGGGCAGCCAGCCCCAGCATTTT
TRBD1	many	TRBV19	TRBJ2-7	CASSIPGGASYEQYF	TGTGCCAGTAGTATTCCAGGGGGCGCCTCCTACGAGCAGTACTTC
NA	few	TRBV5-1	TRBJ2-3	CASSLASLGTHTQYF	TGCGCCAGCAGCTTGGCCTCTCTCGGGACACATACGCAGTATTTT
NA	NA	TRBV6-5	TRBJ2-3	CASSPGATIGADTQYF	TGTGCCAGCAGCCCCGGAGCCACTATAGGGGCAGATACGCAGTATTTT
TRBD2	few	TRBV6-5	TRBJ2-7	CASSYLPSGRTHEQYF	TGTGCCAGCAGTTACTTACCTAGCGGGAGGACACACGAGCAGTACTTC
NA	many	TRBV6-6	TRBJ1-3	CASSQPRGTVGSGNTIYF	TGTGCCAGCAGCCAACCCAGGGGCACAGTGGGCTCTGGAAACACCATATATTTT
NA	many	TRBV6-5	TRBJ2-3	CASSYGLPIGDTQYF	TGTGCCAGCAGTTACGGGCTCCCAATAGGGGATACGCAGTATTTT
NA	many	TRBV6-1	TRBJ2-3	CASSEERDRGPTQYF	TGTGCCAGCAGTGAGGAGCGGGACAGAGGCCCTACGCAGTATTTT
TRBD1	NA	TRBV3-1	TRBJ2-5	CASSLTGLGETQYF	TGTGCCAGCAGCCTGACAGGGCTGGGAGAGACCCAGTACTTC
NA	few	TRBV3-1	TRBJ1-1	CASSQTDTEAFF	TGTGCCAGCAGCCAAACAGACACTGAAGCTTTCTTT
TRBD1	NA	TRBV3-1	TRBJ1-3	CASSQGQGASGNTIYF	TGTGCCAGCAGCCAGGGACAGGGGGCCTCTGGAAACACCATATATTTT